The rows below give T cell receptor beta chains drawn from one sample of a study of cytomegalovirus exposure and HLA in healthy donors. TCRdb keeps only in-frame clones here, not all; method: immunoSEQ multiplex PCR. Altogether over 85,000 clones are present, about 94% being singletons, with the ten largest covering approximately 1%. The sequencing input was PBMCs. The receptors stem from a woman aged 18 to 35 in good health and CMV-seronegative. Both conserved end residues are part of each CDR3. D genes are given only for firm matches. Clone size appears in some rows only: once, few, many, or a class for an expanded clone.

CASSLGGGQETQYF	TGTGCCAGCAGCTTAGGCGGGGGGCAAGAGACCCAGTACTTC	TRBV5-6	.	TRBD2	TRBJ2-5
CASSPGTHTSYEQYF	TGCGCCAGCAGCCCCGGGACTCATACCTCCTACGAGCAGTACTTC	TRBV5-1	.	.	TRBJ2-7
CASSWMAGDNEKLFF	TGCGCCAGCAGCTGGATGGCAGGGGATAATGAAAAACTGTTTTTT	TRBV5-1	.	.	TRBJ1-4
CAWRKEPEVPYEQYF	TGTGCCTGGAGGAAGGAACCGGAGGTACCCTACGAGCAGTACTTC	TRBV30	.	.	TRBJ2-7
CASSPTGSAGYTF	TGTGCCAGCAGCCCTACAGGGTCCGCTGGCTACACCTTC	TRBV7-9	.	.	TRBJ1-2
CASNSQGAGEQYF	TGTGCCAGCAATTCACAGGGGGCCGGCGAGCAGTACTTC	TRBV6-5	.	TRBD1	TRBJ2-7
CASSIPNSNQPQHF	TGTGCCAGTAGTATTCCTAATAGCAATCAGCCCCAGCATTTT	TRBV19	.	.	TRBJ1-5
CASSPQTGVKGEQYF	TGTGCCAGCAGCCCCCAGACAGGGGTAAAGGGCGAGCAGTACTTC	TRBV9	.	TRBD1	TRBJ2-7
CATSSPGEQYF	TGTGCCACCTCAAGTCCGGGTGAGCAGTACTTC	TRBV2	few	.	TRBJ2-7
CASGLSLGQAYEQYF	TGTGCTAGTGGTTTAAGTTTGGGACAGGCTTACGAGCAGTACTTC	TRBV12-5	.	TRBD1	TRBJ2-7
CASSIYRGAYEQYF	TGTGCCAGTAGTATCTACAGGGGCGCCTACGAGCAGTACTTC	TRBV19	.	TRBD1	TRBJ2-7
CATGGGGSTSDTQYF	TGTGCCACCGGGGGTGGGGGAAGTACATCCGATACGCAGTATTTT	TRBV10-3	few	.	TRBJ2-3
CASSLDFAKETQYF	TGTGCCAGCAGCTTAGATTTTGCTAAGGAGACCCAGTACTTC	TRBV11-2	.	.	TRBJ2-5
CSVAILPDGTGELFF	TGCAGCGTCGCAATACTACCCGACGGCACCGGGGAGCTGTTTTTT	TRBV29-1	.	.	TRBJ2-2
CASSLETLWTGGNGYTF	TGTGCCAGCAGCTTAGAGACCCTGTGGACAGGGGGAAACGGCTACACCTTC	TRBV7-2	.	TRBD1	TRBJ1-2
CASSAGLAPHNEQFF	TGTGCCAGCAGCGCGGGACTAGCGCCACACAATGAGCAGTTCTTC	TRBV9	.	TRBD2	TRBJ2-1
CASSPRGNSYNEQFF	TGTGCCAGCTCACCAAGGGGAAACTCCTACAATGAGCAGTTCTTC	TRBV18	.	.	TRBJ2-1
CSVEELTGYEQYF	TGCAGCGTTGAAGAACTTACAGGGTACGAGCAGTACTTC	TRBV29-1	.	.	TRBJ2-7
CSVEDPQTANYGYTF	TGCAGCGTTGAAGATCCACAGACAGCCAACTATGGCTACACCTTC	TRBV29-1	.	.	TRBJ1-2
CASSRETGNYGYTF	TGTGCCAGCAGCCGCGAGACAGGGAACTATGGCTACACCTTC	TRBV11-3	few	TRBD1	TRBJ1-2
CAWSGLGTGALNTEAFF	TGTGCCTGGAGCGGGTTGGGTACAGGGGCTTTGAACACTGAAGCTTTCTTT	TRBV30	.	TRBD1	TRBJ1-1
CATRDRVNTEAFF	TGTGCCACCAGGGACAGGGTGAACACTGAAGCTTTCTTT	TRBV15	.	TRBD1	TRBJ1-1
CASSEAPDRVNQPQHF	TGTGCCAGCAGTGAAGCTCCGGACAGGGTCAATCAGCCCCAGCATTTT	TRBV6-1	.	TRBD1	TRBJ1-5
CASSGGATGRGYTF	TGTGCCAGCAGTGGAGGGGCCACAGGGAGAGGCTACACCTTC	TRBV2	few	.	TRBJ1-2
CASSLFAGLGETQYF	TGTGCCAGCAGTTTATTTGCGGGGCTCGGGGAGACCCAGTACTTC	TRBV28	once	.	TRBJ2-5
CASSPSTGTDTQYF	TGTGCCAGCAGCCCCTCGACAGGGACAGATACGCAGTATTTT	TRBV7-9	.	TRBD1	TRBJ2-3
CASSLSRVADTQYF	TGTGCCAGCAGCCTCTCCAGGGTTGCAGATACGCAGTATTTT	TRBV11-2	.	.	TRBJ2-3
CASSIVMDRGLKHEQYF	TGTGCCAGTAGTATAGTAATGGACAGGGGGTTAAAGCACGAGCAGTACTTC	TRBV19	.	TRBD1	TRBJ2-7
CASSRDRDQPQHF	TGTGCCAGCAGCCGGGACAGGGATCAGCCCCAGCATTTT	TRBV5-6	.	TRBD1	TRBJ1-5
CASSLGRTGEQYF	TGCGCCAGCAGCTTGGGCCGAACGGGGGAGCAGTACTTC	TRBV5-1	.	.	TRBJ2-7
CASSRDLQETQYF	TGTGCCAGCAGTAGGGACTTACAAGAGACCCAGTACTTC	TRBV2	.	.	TRBJ2-5
CAWSIREHTEAFF	TGTGCCTGGAGTATCCGGGAACACACTGAAGCTTTCTTT	TRBV30	.	.	TRBJ1-1
CASSLSTGRSYNEQFF	TGTGCCAGCTCATTATCGACAGGGCGCTCCTACAATGAGCAGTTCTTC	TRBV18	.	TRBD1	TRBJ2-1
CASSWQDRYISYEQYF	TGTGCCAGCAGCTGGCAGGACAGGTACATTTCCTACGAGCAGTACTTC	TRBV5-4	.	TRBD1	TRBJ2-7
CASSAQGILETQYF	TGTGCCAGCAGCGCACAGGGGATATTGGAGACCCAGTACTTC	TRBV11-2	.	TRBD1	TRBJ2-5
CASSPRTGITEAFF	TGTGCCAGCAGCCCCCGGACAGGTATTACTGAAGCTTTCTTT	TRBV7-2	.	TRBD1	TRBJ1-1
CASSLEGRRFF	TGTGCCAGCAGCTTGGAGGGTCGAAGGTTCTTC	TRBV7-9	.	.	TRBJ1-2
CASSPFEREVYEQYF	TGTGCCAGCAGCCCCTTCGAGCGGGAGGTTTACGAGCAGTACTTC	TRBV9	.	TRBD2	TRBJ2-7
CASSHGTGGTDTQYF	TGTGCCAGCAGCCACGGGACAGGGGGGACAGATACGCAGTATTTT	TRBV2	.	TRBD1	TRBJ2-3
CASSPLRPQHF	TGTGCCAGCAGTCCTCTCCGGCCCCAGCATTTT	TRBV5-8	.	.	TRBJ1-5
CASRTGSNYGYTF	TGTGCCAGTAGGACAGGGTCTAACTATGGCTACACCTTC	TRBV19	few	TRBD1	TRBJ1-2
CASSLRAGLGTDTQYF	TGTGCCAGCAGCTTGCGGGCGGGGTTGGGCACAGATACGCAGTATTTT	TRBV11-3	once	.	TRBJ2-3
CASSGTGSYEQYF	TGTGCCAGCAGCGGGACAGGATCTTACGAGCAGTACTTC	TRBV9	.	TRBD1	TRBJ2-7
CASSYTGARDTEAFF	TGTGCCAGCTCGTATACAGGGGCTCGGGACACTGAAGCTTTCTTT	TRBV18	.	TRBD1	TRBJ1-1
CASSLGPTGDWEKLFF	TGTGCCAGCAGCTTAGGTCCGACAGGGGACTGGGAAAAACTGTTTTTT	TRBV7-2	.	TRBD1	TRBJ1-4
CASSRRQNSGNTIYF	TGTGCCAGCAGCCGGAGACAGAACTCCGGAAACACCATATATTTT	TRBV5-8	.	.	TRBJ1-3
CASSIDSSSYEQYF	TGCGCCAGCAGCATAGACTCATCCTCCTACGAGCAGTACTTC	TRBV5-1	.	.	TRBJ2-7
CASSQGAHSSYEQYF	TGTGCCAGCAGCCAAGGTGCGCATAGCTCCTACGAGCAGTACTTC	TRBV4-2	.	.	TRBJ2-7
CASSYTGGGGYTF	TGTGCCAGCAGCTACACAGGGGGCGGAGGCTACACCTTC	TRBV7-2	.	TRBD1	TRBJ1-2
CAGGQRDTEAFF	TGTGCCGGAGGACAGCGAGACACTGAAGCTTTCTTT	TRBV5-4	.	.	TRBJ1-1
CASSRDRGSQPQHF	TGTGCCAGCAGCCGAGACAGGGGAAGTCAGCCCCAGCATTTT	TRBV11-2	.	TRBD1	TRBJ1-5
CASSLDPGTANEKLFF	TGTGCCAGCAGCTTGGACCCCGGGACAGCTAATGAAAAACTGTTTTTT	TRBV5-4	.	TRBD1	TRBJ1-4
CASMGGRRYNEQFF	TGTGCCAGCATGGGGGGGCGGAGGTACAATGAGCAGTTCTTC	TRBV5-6	.	.	TRBJ2-1
CAWSLGQGNYEQYF	TGTGCCTGGAGCCTGGGACAGGGGAACTACGAGCAGTACTTC	TRBV30	.	TRBD1	TRBJ2-7
CASTPVMGSYGYTF	TGTGCCAGCACCCCGGTAATGGGGAGCTATGGCTACACCTTC	TRBV7-9	once	.	TRBJ1-2
CAIIPYDEQFF	TGTGCCATCATCCCCTACGATGAGCAGTTCTTC	TRBV10-3	once	.	TRBJ2-1
CASSYGAGNTEAFF	TGTGCCAGCAGTTATGGCGCAGGGAACACTGAAGCTTTCTTT	TRBV6-5	.	.	TRBJ1-1
CASSSPGQGYEQYF	TGTGCCAGCAGCTCACCGGGACAGGGGTACGAGCAGTACTTC	TRBV4-2	.	TRBD1	TRBJ2-7
CAKRQDRATEAFF	TGTGCCAAGAGACAGGACAGGGCTACTGAAGCTTTCTTT	TRBV2	.	TRBD1	TRBJ1-1
CASSFGTGDQPQHF	TGTGCCAGCAGCTTCGGAACGGGGGATCAGCCCCAGCATTTT	TRBV9	once	.	TRBJ1-5